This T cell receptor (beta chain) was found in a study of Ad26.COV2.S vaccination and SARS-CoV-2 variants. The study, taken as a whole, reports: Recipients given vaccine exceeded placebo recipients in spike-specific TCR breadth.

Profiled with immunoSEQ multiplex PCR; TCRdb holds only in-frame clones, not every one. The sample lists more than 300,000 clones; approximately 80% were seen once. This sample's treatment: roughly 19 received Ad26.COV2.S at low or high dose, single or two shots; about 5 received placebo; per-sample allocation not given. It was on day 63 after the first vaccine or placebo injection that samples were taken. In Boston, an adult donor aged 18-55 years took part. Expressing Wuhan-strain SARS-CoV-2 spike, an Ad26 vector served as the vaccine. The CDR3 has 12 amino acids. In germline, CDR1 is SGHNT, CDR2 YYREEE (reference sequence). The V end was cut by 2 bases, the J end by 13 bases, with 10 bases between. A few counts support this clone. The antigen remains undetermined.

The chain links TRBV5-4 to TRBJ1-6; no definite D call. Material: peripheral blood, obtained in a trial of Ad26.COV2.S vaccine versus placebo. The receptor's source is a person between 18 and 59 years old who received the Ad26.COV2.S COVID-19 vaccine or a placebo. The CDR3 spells CASSFEVGPLHF. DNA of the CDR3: TGTGCCAGCAGCTTTGAAGTGGGTCCCCTCCACTTT.